A single TCR beta chain is shown here with its context. Vbeta (60) and Jbeta (13) primers were used in the PCR. Sequencing was performed with immunoSEQ multiplex PCR; in TCRdb, only in-frame clones are kept and a portion is missing. The table lists about 140,000 clones, around 68% of them singletons. This sample stems from a study of cytomegalovirus exposure and HLA in healthy donors. The material sequenced was PBMCs. The sequence was collected from a man under 40 in good health and CMV-seropositive.

CDR3 sequence: CASSTGGSYEQYF. CDR3 bases: TGTGCCAGCAGCACAGGGGGCTCCTACGAGCAGTACTTC. J is TRBJ2-7 and V is TRBV9; 8 nucleotides match TRBD1. There are 13 residues in the CDR3. With V trimmed by 4 bases and J by 0 bases, 0 bases remained unmatched. Germline V gene data show CDR1 as SGDLS and CDR2 as YYNGEE.